This TCR beta chain was identified in a study of OX40 agonist ivuxolimab in advanced cancers. About the full investigation: The costimulatory receptor OX40 (CD134) was targeted by ivuxolimab, a fully human IgG2 agonistic monoclonal antibody. Intravenous ivuxolimab was administered to patients every 2 weeks at six dose levels: 0.01, 0.1, 0.3, 1.5, 3 and 10 mg/kg. Among the roughly 52 dose-escalation patients, around 19 had hepatocellular carcinoma, roughly 15 melanoma, 9 renal cell carcinoma and 9 head and neck cancer. The dose-escalation cohort was over 70% male with a mean age of roughly 62 years, ranging from roughly 20 to 80. Patients were allowed to have had prior anti-PD-1, anti-PD-L1 or anti-CTLA-4 therapy, and approximately 40% of the dose-escalation patients had been treated with checkpoint inhibitors. Partial responses were achieved by three dose-escalation patients, of whom one had hepatocellular carcinoma and two had cutaneous melanoma. The purpose of peripheral TCRbeta sequencing was to test whether ivuxolimab changed TCR sequence diversity and led to clonal T-cell expansion. The paper covers the monotherapy dose-escalation part of the phase I ivuxolimab trial, which included N of about 56 patients. The study at large found these results: After ivuxolimab, expanded clones were on average more numerous among CD8+ T cells than among CD4+ T cells. Low levels of normalized T-cell clonal expansion were also seen in some patients who did not respond. In the 0.1-3.0 mg/kg groups, partial responders were among the patients with the lowest normalized peripheral clonal expansion, particularly in CD8+ T cells. The antigen specificity of the peripheral T cells that underwent clonal expansion was not determined. At doses of 0.1 to 3.0 mg/kg, clonal expansion of both CD4+ and CD8+ blood T cells was observed from baseline to week 6.

For sequencing of the TCRbeta CDR3 region, genomic DNA was extracted from the sorted cells. The immunoSEQ Assay was used to sequence the TCRbeta CDR3 regions. The source is immuneACCESS, and TCRdb retained only in-frame sequences with V and J called. Part of the clones is not carried over; for the studies checked, unresolved V genes explain less than half of this, and the remainder is unexplained. Across this sample there are around 70,000 clones, with more than 65% seen only once. In total, the top ten clones hold about 1.1% of the sample. At the junction V is shortened by 1 base and J by 3 bases, with 7 bases in between. Sequences SGHTA (CDR1) and FQGNSA (CDR2) are obtained from the germline V gene. Measured from the cysteine to the phenylalanine, the CDR3 is 13 residues long. The kept DNA is CDR3 alone, 39 bases in frame from the first base. Turning to this clone: Its antigen is unknown. No base quality information exists; no much larger clone differs at one position. The sample holds other DNA sequences that translate to the same CDR3.

Patients with a history of autoimmune disease or receiving systemic immunosuppression were excluded from the trial. Peripheral blood for TCR sequencing was collected from all dose cohorts at baseline, on cycle 4 day 1, and on cycle 7 day 1. The samples were drawn from a first-in-human, open-label, multicenter phase I dose-escalation trial of ivuxolimab. Adults with locally advanced or metastatic melanoma, renal cell carcinoma, hepatocellular carcinoma or head and neck squamous cell carcinoma were enrolled in the trial. Before TCR sequencing, CD4+ T cells and CD8+ T cells were sorted from peripheral blood as separate populations.

Specimen: CD4+ or CD8+ T cells sorted from blood, collected in a trial of the OX40 agonist ivuxolimab. This sequence originates from an adult with an advanced solid tumor such as melanoma, head and neck, liver or kidney cancer. In this chain, TRBV7-2 is recombined with TRBJ2-7, with the D gene not confidently named. The CDR3 has the sequence CASSLGASYEQYF. At the DNA level, the sequence is TGTGCCAGCAGCTTAGGAGCTAGCTACGAGCAGTACTTC.